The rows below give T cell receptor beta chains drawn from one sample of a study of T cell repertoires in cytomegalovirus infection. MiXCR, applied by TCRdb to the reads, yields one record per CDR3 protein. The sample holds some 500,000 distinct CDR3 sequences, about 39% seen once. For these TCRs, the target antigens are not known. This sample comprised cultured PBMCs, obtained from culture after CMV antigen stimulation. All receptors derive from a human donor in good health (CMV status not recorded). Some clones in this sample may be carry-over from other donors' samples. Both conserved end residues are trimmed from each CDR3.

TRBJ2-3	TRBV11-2	ASSSPEAGRTDTQY
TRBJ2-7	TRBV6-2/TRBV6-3	ASSYSNPYEQY
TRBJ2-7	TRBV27	ASSLAAKVEQY
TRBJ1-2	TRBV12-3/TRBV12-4	ASSSQGKVYGYT
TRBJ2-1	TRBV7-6	ASSQTLAVSGNEQF
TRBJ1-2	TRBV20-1	SARGGQGAYYGYT
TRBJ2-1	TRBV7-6	ASSLDGGYNEQI
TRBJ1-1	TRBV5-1	ASSLAGAGAEAF
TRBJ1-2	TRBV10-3	AISEPGGDSVHGYT
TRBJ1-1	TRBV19	ASSTKLNTEAF
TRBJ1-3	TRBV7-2	ASSYRSGNTIY
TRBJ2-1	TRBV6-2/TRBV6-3	ATRTSGGAGYNEQF
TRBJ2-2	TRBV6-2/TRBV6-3	ASSYSVSGRANTGELF
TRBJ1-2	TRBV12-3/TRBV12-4	ASTSGSHGYT
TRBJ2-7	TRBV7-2	ASGGGWYEQY
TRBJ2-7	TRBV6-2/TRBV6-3	ASRQGPEQY
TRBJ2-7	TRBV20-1	SATPGTSRNYEQY
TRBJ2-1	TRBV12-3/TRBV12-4	ASSTGGQNEQF
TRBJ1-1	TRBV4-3	ASSPTSRDRNTEAF
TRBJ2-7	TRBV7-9	ASSPSGVGVYEQY
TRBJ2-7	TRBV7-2	ASSLGRESVQY
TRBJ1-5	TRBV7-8	ASSLHLTGNQPQH
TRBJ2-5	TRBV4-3	ASSLSPAGGGSQETQY
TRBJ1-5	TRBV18	ASSPGTFEQPQH
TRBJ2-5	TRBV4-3	ASSPFGQVPQETQY
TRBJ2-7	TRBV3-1	ASSQRGEFGEQY
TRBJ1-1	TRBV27	ASSSTWGNTEAF
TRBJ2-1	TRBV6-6	ASSYRPGEQF
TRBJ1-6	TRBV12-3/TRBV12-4	ASSRGGAPLH
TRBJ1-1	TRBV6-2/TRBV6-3	ASSFGRRAF
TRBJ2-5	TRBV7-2	ASSLEWDQETQY
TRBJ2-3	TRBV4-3	ASSLGLAGAGGDTQY
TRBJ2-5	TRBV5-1	ASSPRQVQETQY
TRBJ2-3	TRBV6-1	ASSPPTGVTDTQY
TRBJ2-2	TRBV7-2	ASSRVAGGSGELF
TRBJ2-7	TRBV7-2	ASSILRGWTSEQY
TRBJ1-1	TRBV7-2	ASSPMRDTEAF